Shown below are 23 T cell receptor beta chains from a single sample sequenced in a study of OX40 agonist ivuxolimab in advanced cancers. The assay was immunoSEQ multiplex PCR, and TCRdb's table has in-frame clones only and misses some. This table holds around 74,000 clones, 65% to 90% found once. The sequencing here drew on CD4+ or CD8+ T cells sorted from blood, taken in a trial of the OX40 agonist ivuxolimab. The source is an adult with an advanced solid tumor such as melanoma, head and neck, liver or kidney cancer.

The chain links TRBV10-3 to TRBJ1-2, with 10 bases that match TRBD1. Losses at the gene ends were 6 bases for V and 5 bases for J; bases not matched to a gene: 6. CDR3 length: 14 residues. Looked up from germline, CDR1 is ENHRY and CDR2 is SYGVKD. CDR3 coding DNA: TGTGCCATCAGCCGGGACAGGGGACGATATGGCTACACCTTC. This translates into CAISRDRGRYGYTF.

J is TRBJ1-1 and V is TRBV11-2; TRBD1 matches 9 bases. CDR1 is SGHAT and CDR2 is FQNNGV in the germline V gene. The J segment lost 4 bases and the V segment lost 6 bases, leaving 6 bases of the junction unmatched. The CDR3 totals 14 residues. CDR3 in amino acids: CASRPTGGITEAFF. In DNA, the CDR3 is TGTGCCAGCAGGCCAACAGGGGGCATCACTGAAGCTTTCTTT.

V is TRBV6-5 and J is TRBJ2-7; no firm D call. Trimming pared 2 bases from V and 4 bases from J, leaving 12 bases between. Per germline, CDR1 MNHEY and CDR2 SVGAGI. This CDR3 has 14 amino acids. The CDR3 loop reads CASSYGGVAYEQYF. The CDR3 nucleotides are TGTGCCAGCAGTTACGGTGGGGTTGCTTACGAGCAGTACTTC.

With regard to this clone: Mismatch with germline at one junction end may stem from a read error. The rearrangement uses TRBV6-4 and TRBJ1-1, with no clear D. CDR3 length: 13 amino acids. CDR1 is MRHNA, CDR2 SNTAGT, per germline. The CDR3 loop reads CASSPGENAEAFF. The CDR3 DNA sequence: TGTGCCAGCTCACCGGGAGAGAACGCTGAAGCTTTCTTT.

The chain has TRBV7-2 and TRBJ1-5, with D perhaps TRBD1 (5 bases). Germline CDR1 SGHTA, CDR2 FQGNSA. The CDR3 covers 15 residues. V was shortened by 1 base and J by 3 bases, with 10 bases between the two germline ends. In DNA form, the CDR3 reads TGTGCCAGCAGCTTAGAAGAGGGGTTCAATCAGCCCCAGCATTTT. It specifies CASSLEEGFNQPQHF.

The chain recombines TRBV5-1 with TRBJ2-2, with TRBD2 matching 10 bases. The CDR3 totals 15 residues. V gave up 5 bases and J gave up 5 bases; unmatched junction bases: 6. Germline V gene data show CDR1 as SGHRS and CDR2 as YFSETQ. The CDR3, as DNA: TGCGCCAGCAGGGCTACTAGCGGGGAGACCGGGGAGCTGTTTTTT. This sequence encodes CASRATSGETGELFF.

The chain carries TRBV2 and TRBJ1-2; 11 positions match TRBD1. The CDR3 loop spans 14 amino acids. V shed 8 bases, J shed 1 base, and the junction held 3 bases outside the gene matches. Germline V gene data show CDR1 as SNHLY and CDR2 as FYNNEI. The CDR3 sequence is CASGGQGVNYGYTF. The CDR3 bases are TGTGCCAGCGGGGGACAGGGGGTTAACTATGGCTACACCTTC.

The genes are TRBV2 and TRBJ2-7; D is perhaps TRBD1 (6 bases). V dropped 11 bases and J dropped 6 bases, with 14 bases sitting between them. Per the germline V gene, CDR1 is SNHLY and CDR2 is FYNNEI. CDR3 length: 11 amino acids. The chain's CDR3 is CAATSGAEQYF. The DNA for the CDR3 is TGTGCCGCGACTTCAGGGGCCGAGCAGTACTTC.

This chain links TRBV15 with TRBJ2-5, with D perhaps TRBD2 (5 bases). V was shortened by 5 bases and J by 5 bases, with 21 bases between the two germline ends. The CDR3 totals 16 residues. In germline, CDR1 is LNHNV, CDR2 YYDKDF (reference sequence). CDR3 in amino acids: CATSSDAAMGGETQYF. For the CDR3, the DNA is TGTGCCACCAGCTCCGACGCGGCAATGGGCGGGGAGACCCAGTACTTC.

V usage is TRBV2 and J usage is TRBJ2-5; 8 nucleotides match TRBD2. The tail of the sequence fits TRBJ2-7 better, so the J call may be wrong. CDR1 is SNHLY and CDR2 is FYNNEI in the germline V gene. The CDR3 covers 14 residues. The CDR3 DNA reads TGTGCCAGCAGTGAGAGCGGGAGTTACTACGAGCAGTACTTC. This sequence encodes CASSESGSYYEQYF.

This clone occurred once. The chain recombines TRBV25-1 with TRBJ2-2; perhaps TRBD1 as D (5 bases). There are 15 residues in the CDR3. The germline V and J ends were trimmed by 1 base and 7 bases, with 13 bases remaining between them. CDR1 is MGHDK and CDR2 is SYGVNS in the germline V gene. CDR3 in DNA: TGTGCCAGCAGTGAATCGCCAGGACATCACGGGGAGCTGTTTTTT. It yields the protein CASSESPGHHGELFF.

This clone has more than one count but fewer than ten. The chain recombines TRBV5-1 with TRBJ2-3; 7 bases line up with TRBD2. There are 16 residues in the CDR3. Germline V gene lookup returns CDR1 SGHRS and CDR2 YFSETQ. J was trimmed by 1 base and V by 3 bases; bases with no gene match: 8. CDR3 protein: CASSWQGGSGTDTQYF. The CDR3 bases are TGCGCCAGCAGCTGGCAGGGAGGGTCCGGCACAGATACGCAGTATTTT.

The V gene is TRBV6-6, the J gene TRBJ1-2; D is possibly TRBD1 (5 bases). The CDR3 covers 13 residues. With 0 bases removed from V and 8 bases from J, the gap between germline ends came to 10 bases. Germline CDR1 MNHNY, CDR2 SVGAGI (reference sequence). CDR3 DNA: TGTGCCAGCAGTTACTCGGGGGTAGGGGGCTACACCTTC. Residues: CASSYSGVGGYTF.

This rearrangement joins TRBV5-1 to TRBJ2-2; 9 bases are a match to TRBD1. J was trimmed by 3 bases and V by 3 bases; bases with no gene match: 6. The CDR3 sequence is 16 residues long. Germline V gene data show CDR1 as SGHRS and CDR2 as YFSETQ. CDR3 amino acids: CASSSVQGADTGELFF. CDR3 DNA: TGCGCCAGCAGCTCAGTACAGGGGGCAGACACCGGGGAGCTGTTTTTT.

The rearrangement joins TRBV19 to TRBJ2-7; 11 positions match TRBD1. Germline loops: CDR1 LNHDA, CDR2 SQIVND (reference sequence). The CDR3 loop spans 15 amino acids. Trimming at V came to 5 bases and at J to 1 base, leaving 4 bases not matched to a gene. CDR3 sequence (DNA): TGTGCCAGTAGTGACCGGGACAGGGGGTCCTACGAGCAGTACTTC. It encodes CASSDRDRGSYEQYF.

This sequence joins TRBV4-3 and TRBJ2-3; 11 bases are a match to TRBD2. J lost 0 bases, V lost 2 bases, and 7 bases had no gene match. Germline V gene lookup returns CDR1 LGHNA and CDR2 YSLEER. CDR3 length equals 18 residues. CDR3 DNA: TGCGCCAGCAGCCAACGACTAGCGGGGTCCCTTAGCACAGATACGCAGTATTTT. It translates to CASSQRLAGSLSTDTQYF.

The chain carries TRBV11-2 and TRBJ2-2; no clear D. The germline V gene encodes CDR1 SGHAT and CDR2 FQNNGV. Trimming stripped 4 bases from V and 1 base from J, with 7 bases between. The CDR3 runs 14 residues. For the CDR3, the DNA is TGTGCCAGCAGCTCCGCGGTGAACACCGGGGAGCTGTTTTTT. It is translated as CASSSAVNTGELFF.

This clone was counted only a few times. This chain joins TRBV5-4 and TRBJ2-7; D call uncertain. This CDR3 contains 15 residues. Deletions cut 4 bases from V and 5 bases from J, with 19 bases between. Germline CDR1 is SGHNT and CDR2 is YYREEE (reference sequence). This chain's CDR3 is CASSPRNTANHEQYF. In nucleotides, the CDR3 is TGTGCCAGCAGCCCCAGGAACACCGCAAACCACGAGCAGTACTTC.

V usage is TRBV6-6 and J usage is TRBJ2-7; 9 nucleotides line up with TRBD2. V gave up 2 bases and J gave up 6 bases; unmatched junction bases: 5. CDR1 MNHNY and CDR2 SVGAGI come from the germline V gene (reference sequence). This CDR3 is 14 amino acids long. The CDR3 here is CASSYPRGGGEQYF. The CDR3 nucleotides read TGTGCCAGCAGTTACCCGCGGGGGGGCGGCGAGCAGTACTTC.

The rearrangement uses TRBV12-5 and TRBJ2-7; D not certain. CDR1 is LGHNT, CDR2 FRNRAP, per germline. V lost 5 bases to trimming and J lost 6 bases, with 11 bases between them. This CDR3 is built from 12 residues. Here the CDR3 DNA reads TGTGCTAGTGGTCTCCCATTTTCCGAGCAGTACTTC. This encodes CASGLPFSEQYF.

The chain carries TRBV14 and TRBJ1-2; 8 bases are a match to TRBD1. The CDR3 runs 15 residues. CDR1 SGHDN and CDR2 FVKESK come from the germline V gene. Germline trimming cut 0 bases from V and 8 bases from J; bases unmatched to any gene: 8. The CDR3 loop is CASSQDRTGFVGYTF. The CDR3 nucleotides are TGTGCCAGCAGCCAAGACAGGACAGGGTTTGTCGGCTACACCTTC.

This clone is a singleton in its sample. CDR3 DNA sequence: TGTGCCAGCAGCATAGAGACAGGGGCCCCTCAGCCCCAGCATTTT. Its protein product is CASSIETGAPQPQHF. V and J are TRBV7-2 and TRBJ1-5; 8 nucleotides agree with TRBD1. The CDR3 sequence is 15 residues long. Germline V lookup: CDR1 SGHTA, CDR2 FQGNSA. V lost 5 bases to trimming and J lost 6 bases; unmatched junction nucleotides: 9. Together with reference TRBV7-2 and TRBJ1-5, the CDR3 gives the full variable domain: GAGVSQSPSNKVTEKGKDVELRCDPISGHTALYWYRQSLGQGLEFLIYFQGNSAPDKSGLPSDRFSAERTGGSVSTLTIQRTQQEDSAVYLCASSIETGAPQPQHFGDGTRLSIL.

This chain joins TRBV7-3 and TRBJ2-1; 7 bases are shared with TRBD2. The germline V gene has CDR1 SGHTA and CDR2 FQGTGA. V trimming: 4 bases; J trimming: 9 bases; junction bases outside the gene matches: 6. The CDR3 runs 13 residues. The CDR3 DNA reads as TGTGCCAGCAGCTCGGTCGGGGAGGGTGAGCAGTTCTTC. Translation gives CASSSVGEGEQFF. The full variable domain, in which reference TRBV7-3 and TRBJ2-1 provide the parts outside the CDR3, is GAGVSQTPSNKVTEKGKYVELRCDPISGHTALYWYRQSLGQGPEFLIYFQGTGAADDSGLPNDRFFAVRPEGSVSTLKIQRTERGDSAVYLCASSSVGEGEQFFGPGTRLTVL.